The 30 T cell receptor beta chains below were found in one sample sequenced in a study of cytomegalovirus exposure and HLA in healthy donors. Vbeta (60) and Jbeta (13) primers were used in the PCR. The method was immunoSEQ multiplex PCR; TCRdb's version includes in-frame clones alone and lacks a portion of them. This sample has roughly 180,000 clones; more than 60% occur once, and the top ten carry roughly 8.2%. The sample comprised PBMCs. The receptors originated from a woman in her 40s in good health and CMV-seropositive.

The chain is built from TRBV6-5 and TRBJ1-2; 9 nucleotides agree with TRBD1. CDR1 is MNHEY, CDR2 SVGAGI, per germline. After removal of 6 bases from V and 8 bases from J, the junction contained 13 bases not matched to a gene. The length of the CDR3 is 15 residues. CDR3 sequence (DNA): TGTGCCAGCAGAACTTCGGGACAGGGATCCTACGGCTACACCTTC. This translates into CASRTSGQGSYGYTF.

Written as DNA, the CDR3 is TGCGCCAGCAGCCCGGGAGGGACTAGCGGGAGGTATACGCAGTATTTT. Encoded protein: CASSPGGTSGRYTQYF. The rearrangement uses TRBV5-1 and TRBJ2-3; 15 nucleotides line up with TRBD2. Trimming at V came to 4 bases and at J to 7 bases, leaving 7 bases not matched to a gene. CDR1 and CDR2 (germline): SGHRS, YFSETQ. The CDR3 has 16 residues.

The V and J genes are TRBV5-5 and TRBJ1-2; D ambiguous. CDR3 length: 13 residues. Germline-derived CDR1 and CDR2 are SGHKS and YYEKEE (reference sequence). V lost 4 bases to trimming and J lost 6 bases, with 13 bases between them. In nucleotides, the CDR3 is TGTGCCAGCAGCCTAACTTATATGGATGGCTACACCTTC. It specifies CASSLTYMDGYTF.

The gene calls are TRBV27 and TRBJ1-2; 8 bases are shared with TRBD1. CDR1 is MNHEY and CDR2 is SMNVEV in the germline V gene (reference sequence). The V and J ends lost 6 bases and 6 bases, in that order; junction bases with no gene match: 18. The CDR3 is 17 amino acids. The CDR3 nucleotides read TGTGCCAGCAGGCCAGGGTCGCCCCGGACAGGGATCGATGGCTACACCTTC. Translated: CASRPGSPRTGIDGYTF.

The CDR3 protein is CASGGVLRGTEAFF. CDR3 DNA: TGTGCCAGCGGGGGGGTATTGAGGGGCACTGAAGCTTTCTTT. The chain links TRBV2 to TRBJ1-1; D is possibly TRBD1 (5 bases). Trimming took off 8 bases at V and 4 bases at J, with 17 bases between the two ends. Germline V gene data show CDR1 as SNHLY and CDR2 as FYNNEI. This CDR3 has 14 amino acids.

The chain joins TRBV28 to TRBJ1-1; a possible D gene is TRBD1 (5 bases). The CDR3 loop spans 13 amino acids. Germline assignment: CDR1 MDHEN and CDR2 SYDVKM. The ends were cut back, 6 bases at V and 0 bases at J, with 8 bases in the middle. The CDR3 reads CASRGHLNTEAFF. CDR3 DNA: TGTGCCAGCAGAGGACACTTGAACACTGAAGCTTTCTTT.

The sample holds a few counts of this clone. The chain couples TRBV7-9 to TRBJ2-7; 11 positions agree with TRBD2. CDR1 SEHNR and CDR2 FQNEAQ come from the germline V gene (reference sequence). The CDR3 consists of 14 residues. After removal of 5 bases from V and 4 bases from J, the junction contained 4 bases not matched to a gene. The CDR3 spells CASSRGTSGYEQYF. The CDR3 DNA follows: TGTGCCAGCAGCAGGGGGACTAGCGGATACGAGCAGTACTTC.

This chain uses TRBV23-1 with TRBJ2-7, with D perhaps matching TRBD2 (6 bases). TRBV23-1 is recorded as an ORF, its role being uncertain. The CDR3 runs 16 residues. The V end lost 3 bases, the J end lost 4 bases, and 19 bases lay between the germline ends. The CDR3 DNA is TGCGCCAGCAGTCACCGGGACTCGTTGTGGGTTTACGAGCAGTACTTC. Residues: CASSHRDSLWVYEQYF.

The V and J genes are TRBV15 and TRBJ2-1; 14 nucleotides align to TRBD2. Germline CDR1 reads LNHNV; CDR2 reads YYDKDF (reference sequence). The CDR3 is 17 amino acids. V dropped 8 bases and J dropped 0; count of bases not matched to a gene: 6. The CDR3 DNA reads TGTGCCACCTCGGGACTAGCGGGAGAGATCTCCTACAATGAGCAGTTCTTC. The encoded protein is CATSGLAGEISYNEQFF.

The rearrangement links TRBV7-2 to TRBJ1-2, with D maybe TRBD1 (6 bases). The germline V gene encodes CDR1 SGHTA and CDR2 FQGNSA. This CDR3 is 14 amino acids long. The V end was cut by 7 bases, the J end by 2 bases, with 14 bases between. The DNA for the CDR3 is TGTGCCAGCACTCCGGGACACAAGAACTATGGCTACACCTTC. Protein product: CASTPGHKNYGYTF.

The gene calls are TRBV4-2 and TRBJ1-2; D may be TRBD1 (6 bases). Germline V gene data show CDR1 as LGHNA and CDR2 as YNFKEQ. V was cut by 3 bases and J by 7 bases, with 12 bases left in between. CDR3 length: 13 amino acids. This chain's CDR3 is CASSQDQGRGYTF. CDR3 DNA: TGTGCCAGCAGCCAGGATCAGGGGCGTGGCTACACCTTC.

The chain has TRBV9 and TRBJ1-5, with TRBD1 matching 9 bases. This CDR3 region has 15 residues. Unmatched junction bases numbered 10, after V lost 3 bases and J lost 9 bases. CDR1 is SGDLS, CDR2 YYNGEE, per germline. The DNA of the CDR3 is TGTGCCAGCAGCGCTGGACAGGGGCTGCGAGGGCCCCAGCATTTT. This translates into CASSAGQGLRGPQHF.

This sequence joins TRBV6-4 and TRBJ2-6; unclear D gene. This CDR3 spans 15 amino acids. Trimming took 0 bases from V and 0 from J, leaving 3 bases between them. Germline V gives CDR1 MRHNA, CDR2 SNTAGT. In nucleotides, the CDR3 is TGTGCCAGCAGTGACTCCAGCTCTGGGGCCAACGTCCTGACTTTC. Protein sequence: CASSDSSSGANVLTF.

V usage is TRBV11-3 and J usage is TRBJ2-2; TRBD1 is a possible D gene (5 bases). The germline gives CDR1 SGHNT, CDR2 YENEEA. The CDR3 loop spans 16 amino acids. The V gene lost 9 bases and the J gene lost 2 bases, with 19 bases spanning the gap. The CDR3 protein is CARGLVRRANTGELFF. The CDR3 bases are TGTGCCAGGGGCTTGGTCCGCAGGGCCAACACCGGGGAGCTGTTTTTT.

The chain carries TRBV14 and TRBJ2-3, with TRBD2 identical over 10 bases. This CDR3 has 19 residues. With 3 bases clipped from V and 0 bases from J, the junction kept 12 bases outside the gene matches. Germline lookup yields CDR1 SGHDN and CDR2 FVKESK. The CDR3 region has the DNA TGTGCCAGCAGCCAGTGGCGGCCTAGCGGGGGAACTAGCACAGATACGCAGTATTTT. Its translation: CASSQWRPSGGTSTDTQYF. Full variable domain (rest looked up from reference TRBV14 and TRBJ2-3): EAGVTQFPSHSVIEKGQTVTLRCDPISGHDNLYWYRRVMGKEIKFLLHFVKESKQDESGMPNNRFLAERTGGTYSTLKVQPAELEDSGVYFCASSQWRPSGGTSTDTQYFGPGTRLTVL.

The chain couples TRBV4-2 to TRBJ1-3; TRBD1 might be the D (5 bases). Germline lookup yields CDR1 LGHNA and CDR2 YNFKEQ. Trimming removed 0 bases from V and 6 bases from J, with 12 bases in between. The CDR3 is 15 amino acids. The CDR3 nucleotides read TGTGCCAGCAGCCAAGATGGGGCCGCGGAAAACACCATATATTTT. It specifies CASSQDGAAENTIYF.

The V gene is TRBV30, the J gene TRBJ1-2, with a weak D call TRBD1 (6 bases). Trimming removed 2 bases from V and 5 bases from J, with 12 bases in between. CDR3 length equals 13 residues. Germline V lookup: CDR1 GTSNPN, CDR2 SVGIG (reference sequence). CDR3 in amino acids: CAWSPTGLYGYTF. The CDR3 DNA is TGTGCCTGGAGTCCCACAGGGCTTTATGGCTACACCTTC.

The chain has TRBV5-1 and TRBJ1-2, with 11 bases identical to TRBD1. Germline-derived CDR1 and CDR2 are SGHRS and YFSETQ. The CDR3 is made up of 15 amino acids. The V and J ends lost 4 bases and 3 bases, in that order; junction bases with no gene match: 5. The CDR3 region has the DNA TGCGCCAGCAGCAAAGGACAGGGGGCCGACTATGGCTACACCTTC. Its translation: CASSKGQGADYGYTF.

This clone was seen more than once but under ten times. V usage is TRBV19 and J usage is TRBJ2-2; TRBD2 agrees at 9 bases. From germline, CDR1 is LNHDA and CDR2 SQIVND (reference sequence). The CDR3 loop spans 14 amino acids. With 7 bases clipped from V and 7 bases from J, the junction kept 7 bases outside the gene matches. The CDR3 nucleotides read TGTGCCAGTACGATGCGCGGGAGGGTCGGGGAGCTGTTTTTT. Encoded protein: CASTMRGRVGELFF.

This clone was detected only a few times. CDR3 protein: CASSVDVGEVGEQYF. DNA of the CDR3: TGTGCCAGCAGCGTAGACGTGGGAGAGGTGGGCGAGCAGTACTTC. The chain employs TRBV9 and TRBJ2-7; possibly TRBD2 for D (5 bases). Trimming took 0 bases from V and 6 from J, leaving 16 bases between them. The length of the CDR3 is 15 residues. Germline values: CDR1 SGDLS, CDR2 YYNGEE.

The rearrangement links TRBV11-2 to TRBJ2-3; possibly TRBD1 for D (5 bases). CDR1 is SGHAT, CDR2 FQNNGV, per germline. This CDR3 spans 14 amino acids. Trimming removed 4 bases from V and 1 base from J, with 9 bases in between. The CDR3 region is CASSSARGTDTQYF. DNA for the CDR3: TGTGCCAGCAGCTCAGCCAGGGGCACAGATACGCAGTATTTT.

This CDR3 reads CAWNVAGESTQYF. The CDR3, as DNA: TGTGCCTGGAACGTAGCGGGAGAATCTACGCAGTATTTT. This chain links TRBV30 with TRBJ2-3, with 9 nucleotides matching TRBD2. J lost 8 bases, V lost 4 bases, and 7 bases had no gene match. The CDR3 consists of 13 residues. Germline V gene lookup returns CDR1 GTSNPN and CDR2 SVGIG (reference sequence). Supplemented by reference TRBV30 and TRBJ2-3, the full variable domain reads SQTIHQWPATLVQPVGSPLSLECTVEGTSNPNLYWYRQAAGRGLQLLFYSVGIGQISSEVPQNLSASRPQDRQFILSSKKLLLSDSGFYLCAWNVAGESTQYFGPGTRLTVL.

The chain couples TRBV19 to TRBJ2-5; no firm D call. The CDR3 has 14 amino acids. Germline CDR1 and CDR2: LNHDA and SQIVND (reference sequence). V was trimmed by 4 bases and J by 2 bases, leaving 11 bases between them. The chain's CDR3 is CASSKSETQETQYF. The CDR3 DNA reads TGTGCCAGTAGTAAATCAGAGACACAAGAGACCCAGTACTTC.

J is TRBJ1-2 and V is TRBV6-5; no reliable D call. CDR3 length: 13 amino acids. V lost 5 bases, J lost 7 bases, and 14 bases lay in between. The germline V gene encodes CDR1 MNHEY and CDR2 SVGAGI. The DNA for the CDR3 is TGTGCCAGCAGTCCGCCCCCCGGGAGTGGCTACACCTTC. Amino acids: CASSPPPGSGYTF.

The rearrangement links TRBV5-1 to TRBJ2-7, with D perhaps matching TRBD2 (6 bases). Germline-derived CDR1 and CDR2 are SGHRS and YFSETQ. The length of the CDR3 is 15 residues. V dropped 0 bases and J dropped 2 bases, with 12 bases sitting between them. This CDR3 is CASSLVRDSAYEQYF. The CDR3 DNA is TGCGCCAGCAGCTTGGTCAGGGACTCAGCCTACGAGCAGTACTTC. Using reference TRBV5-1 and TRBJ2-7 for the parts outside the CDR3, the full variable domain is KAGVTQTPRYLIKTRGQQVTLSCSPISGHRSVSWYQQTPGQGLQFLFEYFSETQRNKGNFPGRFSGRQFSNSRSEMNVSTLELGDSALYLCASSLVRDSAYEQYFGPGTRLTVT.

The J gene is TRBJ2-3, the V gene TRBV27; a possible D gene is TRBD2 (6 bases). From germline, CDR1 is MNHEY and CDR2 SMNVEV (reference sequence). This CDR3 is built from 15 residues. Between the trimmed V and J ends, which lost 5 bases and 4 bases, there was a span of 16 bases. Written as DNA, the CDR3 is TGTGCCAGCAGTCCGAGGAGGAGGGGCGCAGATACGCAGTATTTT. It is translated as CASSPRRRGADTQYF.

This clone appeared a few times. V usage is TRBV19 and J usage is TRBJ2-3; D may be TRBD2 (6 bases). The germline gives CDR1 LNHDA, CDR2 SQIVND (reference sequence). This CDR3 spans 14 amino acids. Between the trimmed V and J ends, which lost 2 bases and 0 bases, there was a span of 6 bases. The CDR3 bases are TGTGCCAGTAGTATAAGCGGGAGCACAGATACGCAGTATTTT. Amino acid sequence: CASSISGSTDTQYF.

The rearrangement links TRBV15 to TRBJ2-2; D is possibly TRBD1 (6 bases). V dropped 1 base and J dropped 4 bases, with 10 bases sitting between them. In germline, CDR1 is LNHNV, CDR2 YYDKDF (reference sequence). The CDR3 spans 15 residues. For the CDR3, the DNA is TGTGCCACCAGCAGAGTTCGAGGGGGCACCGGGGAGCTGTTTTTT. Its protein is CATSRVRGGTGELFF.

V and J are TRBV28 and TRBJ1-1; TRBD1 agrees at 9 bases. Trimming at V came to 6 bases and at J to 8 bases, leaving 10 bases not matched to a gene. CDR1 is MDHEN and CDR2 is SYDVKM in the germline V gene. This CDR3 has 14 amino acids. CDR3 residues: CASRSGTGPTEAFF. The CDR3 region has the DNA TGTGCCAGCAGATCCGGGACAGGGCCTACCGAAGCTTTCTTT.

The rearrangement joins TRBV11-3 to TRBJ2-1, with D perhaps TRBD2 (6 bases). The CDR3 is made up of 18 amino acids. V gave up 1 base and J gave up 7 bases, with 23 bases separating them. The germline CDR1 and CDR2 sequences are SGHNT and YENEEA. CDR3 in DNA: TGTGCCAGCAGCTTAGTTCGGCGGGCGGGATGGGTAACGAATGAGCAGTTCTTC. The encoded protein is CASSLVRRAGWVTNEQFF.